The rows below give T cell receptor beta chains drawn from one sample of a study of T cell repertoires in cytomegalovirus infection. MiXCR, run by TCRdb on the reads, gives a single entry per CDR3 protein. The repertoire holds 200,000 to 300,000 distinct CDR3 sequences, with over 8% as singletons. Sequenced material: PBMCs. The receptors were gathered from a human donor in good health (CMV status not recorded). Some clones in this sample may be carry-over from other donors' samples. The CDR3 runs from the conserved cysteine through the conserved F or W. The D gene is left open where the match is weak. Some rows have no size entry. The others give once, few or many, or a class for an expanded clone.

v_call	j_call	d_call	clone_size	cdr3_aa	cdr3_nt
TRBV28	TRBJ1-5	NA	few	CASSLSQGDQPQHF	TGTGCCAGCAGTTTATCGCAGGGAGATCAGCCCCAGCATTTT
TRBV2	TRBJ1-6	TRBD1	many	CASSVTDRGNSPLHF	TGTGCCAGCAGTGTGACGGACAGGGGTAATTCACCCCTCCACTTT
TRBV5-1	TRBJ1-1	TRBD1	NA	CASSLAGQGVSEAFF	TGCGCCAGCAGCTTGGCGGGACAGGGAGTTTCTGAAGCTTTCTTT
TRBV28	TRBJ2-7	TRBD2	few	CASSSRTSSLYEQYF	TGTGCCAGCAGCTCCCGGACTAGTTCCCTCTACGAGCAGTACTTC
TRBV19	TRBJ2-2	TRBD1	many	CATRQGAANTGELFF	TGTGCCACCAGGCAGGGGGCGGCGAACACCGGGGAGCTGTTTTTT
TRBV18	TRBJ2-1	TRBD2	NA	CASSPTGGNNEQFF	TGTGCCAGCTCACCAACGGGGGGAAACAATGAGCAGTTCTTC
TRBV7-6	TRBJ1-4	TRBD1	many	CASSFAGGQGVCF	TGTGCCAGCAGCTTCGCCGGAGGACAGGGAGTTTGTTTT
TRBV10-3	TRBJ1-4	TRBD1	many	CAISGQGNEKLFF	TGTGCCATCAGTGGACAGGGAAATGAAAAACTGTTTTTT
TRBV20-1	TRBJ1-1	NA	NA	CSASTGKQGLEAFF	TGCAGTGCTTCTACGGGAAAGCAAGGTCTTGAAGCTTTCTTT
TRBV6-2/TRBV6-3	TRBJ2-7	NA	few	CASRLDTPGSYEQYF	TGTGCCAGCAGACTGGACACCCCGGGCTCCTACGAGCAGTACTTC
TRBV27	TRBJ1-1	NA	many	CASSSQTNTEAFF	TGTGCCAGCAGTTCCCAGACTAACACTGAAGCTTTCTTT
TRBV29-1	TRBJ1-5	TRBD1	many	CSVGGQGGQPQHF	TGCAGCGTTGGGGGACAGGGTGGACAGCCCCAGCATTTT
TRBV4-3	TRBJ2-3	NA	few	CASSATSGPPDTQYF	TGCGCCAGCAGCGCAACGAGTGGCCCCCCAGATACGCAGTATTTT
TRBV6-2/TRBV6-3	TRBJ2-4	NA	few	CASSPSAGRNIQYF	TGTGCCAGCAGTCCCTCGGCAGGGCGGAACATTCAGTACTTC
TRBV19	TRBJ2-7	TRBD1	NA	CASSRDSNYEQYF	TGTGCCAGTAGCAGGGACAGCAACTACGAGCAGTACTTC
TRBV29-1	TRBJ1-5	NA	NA	CSVGYVNQPQHF	TGCAGCGTTGGGTACGTTAATCAGCCCCAGCATTTT
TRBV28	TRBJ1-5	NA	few	CASTPGGNSNQPQHF	TGTGCCAGCACACCGGGGGGAAATAGCAATCAGCCCCAGCATTTT
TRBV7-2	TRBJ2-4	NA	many	CASSLGRGTYMGENIQYF	TGTGCCAGCAGCTTAGGAAGGGGGACATACATGGGCGAAAACATTCAGTACTTC
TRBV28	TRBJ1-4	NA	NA	CASSPHGEMGEKLFF	TGTGCCAGCAGTCCCCACGGGGAAATGGGTGAAAAACTGTTTTTT
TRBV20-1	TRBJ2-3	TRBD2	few	CSASPSGLAGGADTQYF	TGCAGTGCTAGCCCCTCGGGACTAGCGGGGGGAGCGGATACGCAGTATTTT
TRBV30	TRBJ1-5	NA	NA	CAFGGGNQPQHF	TGTGCATTCGGAGGGGGCAATCAGCCCCAGCATTTT
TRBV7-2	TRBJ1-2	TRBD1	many	CASSLTGVAGYTF	TGTGCCAGCAGCTTAACAGGGGTGGCTGGCTACACCTTC
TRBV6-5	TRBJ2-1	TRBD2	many	CASSYLGREARGEQFF	TGTGCCAGCAGTTACTTGGGGCGGGAGGCCAGGGGTGAGCAGTTCTTC
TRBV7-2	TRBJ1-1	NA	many	CASSLGAVVGNTEAFF	TGTGCCAGCAGCTTAGGGGCCGTCGTGGGGAACACTGAAGCTTTCTTT
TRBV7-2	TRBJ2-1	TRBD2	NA	CASSLERGRVSFF	TGTGCCAGCAGCTTAGAGCGCGGGAGGGTGTCGTTCTTC
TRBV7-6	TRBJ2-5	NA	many	CASSFSSWETQYF	TGTGCCAGCAGCTTCAGTTCTTGGGAGACCCAGTACTTC
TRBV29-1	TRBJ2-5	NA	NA	CSVGSWETQYF	TGCAGCGTTGGGAGCTGGGAGACCCAGTACTTC
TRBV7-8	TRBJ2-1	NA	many	CASSFLPRGFNEQFF	TGTGCCAGCAGCTTCCTTCCTCGAGGTTTCAATGAGCAGTTCTTC
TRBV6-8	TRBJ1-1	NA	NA	CASSGTGTLNTEAFF	TGTGCCAGCAGCGGTACCGGGACCCTGAACACTGAAGCTTTCTTT
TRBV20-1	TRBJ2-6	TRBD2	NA	CSAKSASGGASGANVLTF	TGCAGTGCAAAGTCCGCTAGCGGGGGAGCCTCTGGGGCCAACGTCCTGACTTTC
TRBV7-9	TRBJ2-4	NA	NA	CASSPGTAKNIQYF	TGTGCCAGCAGCCCCGGGACGGCCAAAAACATTCAGTACTTC
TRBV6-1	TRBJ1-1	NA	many	CASSFRGNTEAFF	TGTGCCAGCAGTTTTAGGGGTAATACTGAAGCTTTCTTT
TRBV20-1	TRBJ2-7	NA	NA	CSALQGESYEQYF	TGCAGTGCTCTACAGGGAGAGAGCTACGAGCAGTACTTC
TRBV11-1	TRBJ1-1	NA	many	CASSLLWGMNTEAFF	TGTGCCAGCAGCTTACTATGGGGAATGAACACTGAAGCTTTCTTT
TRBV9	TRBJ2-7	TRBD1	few	CASSSAGTGVYEQYF	TGTGCCAGCAGCTCCGCCGGGACAGGGGTCTACGAGCAGTACTTC
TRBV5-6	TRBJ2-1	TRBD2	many	CASSLISGGYYNEQFF	TGTGCCAGCAGCTTGATTAGCGGGGGGTACTACAATGAGCAGTTCTTC
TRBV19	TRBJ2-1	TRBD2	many	CASSTGTSVNEQFF	TGTGCCAGTAGTACCGGGACTAGCGTCAATGAGCAGTTCTTC
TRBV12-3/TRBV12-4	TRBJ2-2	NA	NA	CASSFMKSTGELFF	TGTGCCAGCAGTTTTATGAAAAGCACCGGGGAGCTGTTTTTT
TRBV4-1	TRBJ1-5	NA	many	CASSQLDPKDSNQPQHF	TGCGCCAGCAGCCAACTTGACCCTAAAGATAGCAATCAGCCCCAGCATTTT
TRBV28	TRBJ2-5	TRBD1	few	CASSTHRQGTEETQYF	TGTGCCAGCAGTACCCATCGACAGGGGACCGAAGAGACCCAGTACTTC
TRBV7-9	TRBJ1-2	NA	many	CASSLGTVFYGYTF	TGTGCCAGCAGCTTAGGGACAGTTTTCTATGGCTACACCTTC
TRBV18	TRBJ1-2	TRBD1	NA	CASSPLGQGGGYTF	TGTGCCAGCTCACCATTAGGACAGGGTGGTGGCTACACCTTC
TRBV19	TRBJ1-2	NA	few	CASSNDRIESYTF	TGTGCCAGTAGCAACGACAGGATCGAGAGCTACACCTTC
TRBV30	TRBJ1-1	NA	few	CAGAGGARVNTEAFF	TGTGCCGGGGCGGGCGGGGCGAGGGTAAACACTGAAGCTTTCTTT
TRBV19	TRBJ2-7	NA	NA	CASSPRGGGILYEQYF	TGTGCCAGTAGTCCTCGAGGAGGGGGCATTCTCTACGAGCAGTACTTC
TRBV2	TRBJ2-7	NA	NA	CASSVNREVGEQYF	TGTGCCAGCAGTGTAAACAGGGAAGTTGGCGAGCAGTACTTC
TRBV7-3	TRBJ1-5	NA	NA	CASSVGPNQPQHF	TGTGCCAGCAGCGTGGGACCTAATCAGCCCCAGCATTTT
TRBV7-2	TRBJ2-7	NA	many	CASSPPGAPWDEQYF	TGTGCCAGCAGCCCCCCCGGGGCCCCTTGGGACGAGCAGTACTTC
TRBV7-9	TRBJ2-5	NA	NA	CASSLGRYQETQYF	TGTGCCAGCAGCTTGGGACGGTACCAAGAGACCCAGTACTTC
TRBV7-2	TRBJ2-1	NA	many	CASSLRHNEQFF	TGTGCCAGCAGCTTAAGACACAATGAGCAGTTCTTC
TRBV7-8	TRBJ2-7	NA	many	CASSLRQIPYEQYF	TGTGCCAGCAGCTTAAGGCAGATCCCCTACGAGCAGTACTTC
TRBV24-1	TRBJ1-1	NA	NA	CATSDTEAFF	TGTGCCACCTCGGACACTGAAGCTTTCTTT
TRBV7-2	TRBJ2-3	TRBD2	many	CASRPGRLAGTDTQYF	TGTGCCAGCAGACCAGGGCGGCTAGCGGGGACAGATACGCAGTATTTT
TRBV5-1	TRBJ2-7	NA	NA	CASSYTQGQDYEQYF	TGCGCCAGCAGCTACACGCAGGGTCAGGACTACGAGCAGTACTTC
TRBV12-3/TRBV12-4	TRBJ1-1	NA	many	CASSFIRDTEAFF	TGTGCCAGCAGCTTCATAAGGGACACTGAAGCTTTCTTT